What follows is one T cell receptor beta chain and its context. Individuals drawn from approximately 26 US areas were about 18 to 100 years old. Cohort placement rested on clinical history that participants reported themselves. This specimen belongs to a study of blood T cell repertoires in COVID-19. Per the original data handling: Estimates of nucleated cell counts were drawn from the amplification of reference gene primers. Profiling relied on immunoSEQ multiplex PCR, and the TCRdb table lists in-frame clones only, not all of them. That table furnishes V, J and clone size, whereas the DNA furnished D and trimming. The data show some 380,000 clones, over 75% seen once. The CDR3 sequence is 15 residues long. The germline V gene encodes CDR1 LNHDA and CDR2 SQIVND (reference sequence). V lost 2 bases to trimming and J lost 6 bases; unmatched junction nucleotides: 4.

This clonotype originated in a middle-aged woman with acute COVID-19. The J gene is TRBJ1-6, the V gene TRBV19, with 7 positions matching TRBD1. Sequencing was done on a sample of PBMCs or T cells enriched from blood (not recorded which). CDR3 bases: TGTGCCAGTAGTATACAGGCAGGGGGTAATTCACCCCTCCACTTT. It yields the protein CASSIQAGGNSPLHF.